A single sample is the source of the 8 T cell receptor beta chains below, sequenced in a study of T-cell memory formation after mild COVID-19. MiXCR was run by TCRdb on the 5' RACE reads, yielding one entry per CDR3 protein. The sample shows 150,000 or so distinct CDR3 sequences, approximately 25% of them seen only once. Sequenced: PBMCs or a T cell subset sorted from them (not recorded which). All receptors derive from an adult woman who had mild COVID-19 (a few samples of this study predate the infection). Cell type and time point are not known.

This clonotype was seen a few times. The chain combines TRBV28 with TRBJ2-5; possibly TRBD2 for D (6 bases). The CDR3 has 16 amino acids. Germline CDR1 is MDHEN and CDR2 is SYDVKM. V lost 6 bases, J lost 3 bases, and 20 bases lay in between. The CDR3 sequence is CASSETGTSNEETQYF. As DNA, the CDR3 is TGTGCCAGCAGCGAAACCGGGACTTCTAATGAAGAGACCCAGTACTTC.

The chain is built from TRBV11-2 and TRBJ2-3; D may be TRBD1 or TRBD2 (5 bases each). Trimming left V 6 bases short and J 6 bases short, with 16 bases between. CDR3 size: 14 residues. The germline CDR1 and CDR2 sequences are SGHAT and FQNNGV. The CDR3, as DNA: TGTGCCAGCAGTTCCAACCGTTGGGGGGATACGCAGTATTTT. This codes for CASSSNRWGDTQYF.

The chain links TRBV29-1 to TRBJ1-1; no clear D gene. Per the germline V gene, CDR1 is SQVTM and CDR2 is ANQGSEA. With 0 bases removed from V and 1 base from J, the gap between germline ends came to 12 bases. CDR3 length: 15 residues. This CDR3 reads CSVEDLLAENTEAFF. The DNA of the CDR3 is TGCAGCGTTGAAGATCTTCTGGCGGAGAACACTGAAGCTTTCTTT.

This chain uses TRBV27 with TRBJ1-2, with unresolved D. The V end lost 3 bases, the J end lost 4 bases, and 12 bases lay between the germline ends. CDR1 MNHEY and CDR2 SMNVEV come from the germline V gene (reference sequence). This CDR3 is 14 amino acids long. CDR3 coding DNA: TGTGCCAGCAGTTTGGTGGGAGTGGGCTATGGCTACACCTTC. Translation: CASSLVGVGYGYTF.

This clonotype is labeled medium-sized. V gene TRBV9 combines with J gene TRBJ2-5, with 10 bases lining up with TRBD1. After removal of 5 bases from V and 5 bases from J, the junction contained 6 bases not matched to a gene. Germline-derived CDR1 and CDR2 are SGDLS and YYNGEE. CDR3 length equals 14 residues. In DNA form, the CDR3 reads TGTGCCAGCAGTGGGACAGGGGCTGGGGAGACCCAGTACTTC. Its protein is CASSGTGAGETQYF.

The chain combines TRBV6-5 with TRBJ2-6, with a tentative D call TRBD1 (6 bases). The CDR3 has 16 residues. Germline V gene lookup returns CDR1 MNHEY and CDR2 SVGAGI. Between the trimmed V and J ends, which lost 2 bases and 2 bases, there was a span of 10 bases. CDR3 sequence: CASSYLYRAGANVLTF. Written as DNA, the CDR3 is TGTGCCAGCAGTTACCTCTACAGGGCTGGGGCCAACGTCCTGACTTTC.

This clonotype turned up a few times. The V gene is TRBV20-1, the J gene TRBJ2-1, with 8 bases identical to TRBD1. The CDR3 runs 17 residues. The J segment lost 8 bases and the V segment lost 0 bases, leaving 15 bases of the junction unmatched. Germline CDR1 DFQATT, CDR2 SNEGSKA (reference sequence). This chain's CDR3 is CSARDRVGQVFLDEQFF. DNA of the CDR3: TGCAGTGCTAGAGATAGAGTGGGACAGGTATTTTTGGATGAGCAGTTCTTC.

The chain combines TRBV20-1 with TRBJ2-7; D unclear. The CDR3 consists of 18 residues. V was cut by 0 bases and J by 1 base, with 22 bases left in between. In germline, CDR1 is DFQATT, CDR2 SNEGSKA (reference sequence). In DNA form, the CDR3 reads TGCAGTGCTAGAGAAGGGATCGACGGCGGACGGATTTCCTACGAGCAGTACTTC. Encoded protein: CSAREGIDGGRISYEQYF.